A single sample gave rise to the 12 T cell receptor beta chains below, sequenced in a study of blood T cell repertoires in COVID-19. Method: immunoSEQ multiplex PCR; TCRdb's copy keeps in-frame clones and lacks some. The sample lists approximately 170,000 clones, 80% to 90% occurring once. Sequenced material: peripheral blood. The receptor set was obtained from a woman between 70 and 85 years old who had recovered from COVID-19.

This chain joins TRBV18 and TRBJ1-1; D might be TRBD1 (6 bases). CDR1 is KGHSH and CDR2 is LQKENI in the germline V gene. The CDR3 has 15 amino acids. Trimming took 5 bases from V and 3 from J, leaving 16 bases between them. The CDR3 reads CASSTTGRADTEAFF. In DNA form, the CDR3 reads TGTGCCAGCTCAACAACAGGGCGGGCGGACACTGAAGCTTTCTTT.

The genes are TRBV19 and TRBJ1-1; D gene uncertain. Trimming stripped 1 base from V and 1 base from J, with 4 bases between. This CDR3 comprises 13 residues. Germline V CDR1 and CDR2: LNHDA, SQIVND (reference sequence). The CDR3 sequence: CASSIGENTEAFF. DNA of the CDR3: TGTGCCAGTAGTATAGGCGAGAACACTGAAGCTTTCTTT. Full variable domain (remainder filled in from reference TRBV19 and TRBJ1-1): DGGITQSPKYLFRKEGQNVTLSCEQNLNHDAMYWYRQDPGQGLRLIYYSQIVNDFQKGDIAEGYSVSREKKESFPLTVTSAQKNPTAFYLCASSIGENTEAFFGQGTRLTVV.

The gene calls are TRBV5-1 and TRBJ1-1; TRBD1 matches at 8 bases. This CDR3 is built from 14 residues. CDR1 SGHRS and CDR2 YFSETQ come from the germline V gene. V was pared by 4 bases and J by 2 bases, with 4 bases of the junction left unmatched. The CDR3 sequence is CASSQTGDNTEAFF. The CDR3 coding sequence is TGCGCCAGCAGCCAGACAGGGGACAACACTGAAGCTTTCTTT. The full variable domain, in which reference TRBV5-1 and TRBJ1-1 provide the parts outside the CDR3, is KAGVTQTPRYLIKTRGQQVTLSCSPISGHRSVSWYQQTPGQGLQFLFEYFSETQRNKGNFPGRFSGRQFSNSRSEMNVSTLELGDSALYLCASSQTGDNTEAFFGQGTRLTVV.

V gene TRBV19 combines with J gene TRBJ1-1, with D unclear. The CDR3 totals 14 residues. V was trimmed by 3 bases and J by 1 base, leaving 9 bases between them. Germline V lookup: CDR1 LNHDA, CDR2 SQIVND (reference sequence). CDR3: CASSMITWNTEAFF. CDR3 nucleotide sequence: TGTGCCAGTAGTATGATCACTTGGAACACTGAAGCTTTCTTT.

The chain uses TRBV16 and TRBJ2-1, with TRBD2 identical over 11 bases. CDR1 and CDR2 from the germline V gene are KGHSY and FQNENV. The CDR3 extends over 14 amino acids. J was trimmed by 12 bases and V by 4 bases; bases with no gene match: 8. CDR3: CASSPGLAAGAQFF. The CDR3, as DNA: TGTGCCAGCAGCCCGGGACTAGCGGCAGGGGCGCAGTTCTTC.

The rearrangement links TRBV18 to TRBJ1-4; TRBD1 matches at 7 bases. V shed 1 base and J 7 bases; nucleotides not matched to a gene: 6. Germline V gene sequence: CDR1 KGHSH, CDR2 LQKENI. This CDR3 region has 15 residues. CDR3 bases: TGTGCCAGCTCACCACGACAGGGCGTGGGTGAAAAACTGTTTTTT. It is translated as CASSPRQGVGEKLFF. Drawing the rest from reference TRBV18 and TRBJ1-4, the complete variable domain is NAGVMQNPRHLVRRRGQEARLRCSPMKGHSHVYWYRQLPEEGLKFMVYLQKENIIDESGMPKERFSAEFPKEGPSILRIQQVVRGDSAAYFCASSPRQGVGEKLFFGSGTQLSVL.

The genes are TRBV7-6 and TRBJ1-1; the D gene is possibly TRBD1 (5 bases). The V end was cut by 5 bases, the J end by 0 bases, with 10 bases between. CDR1 is SGHVS, CDR2 FNYEAQ, per germline. This CDR3 is built from 14 residues. CDR3 protein: CASSLGGLNTEAFF. The CDR3 coding sequence is TGTGCCAGCAGCCTGGGGGGTTTGAACACTGAAGCTTTCTTT. Together with reference TRBV7-6 and TRBJ1-1, the CDR3 gives the full variable domain: GAGVSQSPRYKVTKRGQDVALRCDPISGHVSLYWYRQALGQGPEFLTYFNYEAQQDKSGLPNDRFSAERPEGSISTLTIQRTEQRDSAMYRCASSLGGLNTEAFFGQGTRLTVV.

The DNA of the CDR3 is TGCAGTGCTATTGAACCAGCGGGAAGCTCCTACGAGCAGTACTTC. This sequence encodes CSAIEPAGSSYEQYF. The V call is TRBV20-1, the J call TRBJ2-7; TRBD2 aligns across 7 bases. Per the germline V gene, CDR1 is DFQATT and CDR2 is SNEGSKA (reference sequence). The ends lost 4 bases at V and 0 bases at J; junction bases unmatched: 9. This CDR3 comprises 15 residues.

The V call is TRBV19, the J call TRBJ2-7; D not resolved. V lost 10 bases, J lost 2 bases, and 9 bases lay in between. Germline loops: CDR1 LNHDA, CDR2 SQIVND (reference sequence). CDR3 size: 11 residues. The CDR3 region has the DNA TGTGCCACCCAAGAGGCCTACGAGCAGTACTTC. Protein product: CATQEAYEQYF.

The V call is TRBV18, the J call TRBJ1-1; D perhaps matches TRBD1 (5 bases). V lost 4 bases and J lost 4, with 16 bases in between. This CDR3 region has 15 residues. The germline gives CDR1 KGHSH, CDR2 LQKENI. CDR3 amino acids: CASSQKGLGGTEAFF. DNA for the CDR3: TGTGCCAGCTCACAGAAGGGCCTGGGGGGCACTGAAGCTTTCTTT.

This clone has a handful of counts. The sample carries other DNA sequences with the same CDR3. The gene calls are TRBV6-6 and TRBJ2-1; 7 positions match TRBD2. The trim removed 8 bases at V and 9 bases at J, leaving 4 bases unmatched. The germline CDR1 and CDR2 sequences are MNHNY and SVGAGI (reference sequence). The CDR3 has 11 amino acids. In DNA, the CDR3 is TGTGCCAGCGGGACTACTCTTGAGCAGTTCTTC. Residues: CASGTTLEQFF.

The V gene is TRBV28, the J gene TRBJ2-4, with a possible D match to TRBD1 (5 bases). Trimming shortened V by 2 bases and J by 0 bases, and 11 bases separated the two germline ends. CDR1 is MDHEN, CDR2 SYDVKM, per germline. The CDR3 sequence is 16 residues long. The CDR3 sequence is CASSLTQTEAKNIQYF. In DNA, the CDR3 is TGTGCCAGCAGTTTAACCCAGACAGAAGCCAAAAACATTCAGTACTTC.